This T cell receptor beta chain was retrieved from a study of T-cell reconstitution after alpha-beta-depleted transplantation in children. The germline V gene has CDR1 SQVTM and CDR2 ANQGSEA. Trimming removed 3 bases at V and 0 bases at J, with 11 bases between. The CDR3 has 14 amino acids. Unique molecular identifiers were built into the TCRbeta library. TCRdb analysed the PCR reads with MiXCR anew, one entry per CDR3 protein. Here the sample spans 300,000 to 400,000 distinct CDR3 sequences, around 15% being singletons. This clonotype was seen a few times. The clonotype originates from a male patient under 10 years old who had a stem cell transplant for acute lymphoblastic leukemia, so the T cells may come from the graft donor. Specimen: PBMCs, mostly from graft donor cells, collected 360 days after TCRalphabeta/CD19-depleted stem cell transplant. The chain carries TRBV29-1 and TRBJ1-2; tentative D call: TRBD1 (5 bases). CDR3 region: CSVETAEANYGYTF. CDR3 in DNA: TGCAGCGTTGAGACAGCGGAGGCTAACTATGGCTACACCTTC. Complete variable domain (other parts from reference TRBV29-1 and TRBJ1-2): SAVISQKPSRDICQRGTSLTIQCQVDSQVTMMFWYRQQPGQSLTLIATANQGSEATYESGFVIDKFPISRPNLTFSTLTVSNMSPEDSSIYLCSVETAEANYGYTFGSGTRLTVV.